The TCR beta chain under discussion was sequenced for a study of memory B cells and T cells in multiple sclerosis. This CDR3 has 12 residues. Looked up from germline, CDR1 is MNHEY and CDR2 is SVGAGI. V was clipped by 5 bases and J by 7 bases, with 11 bases between them. TCRdb's copy holds only in-frame clones and misses some; the assay was immunoSEQ multiplex PCR. The repertoire holds more than 12,000 clones, with approximately 70% as singletons. The chain is built from TRBV6-5 and TRBJ2-5; TRBD1 might be the D (5 bases). Source material: memory (CD45RO+) CD4+ T cells from blood. The origin of this receptor is a human donor with multiple sclerosis. The CDR3: CASSEGVGTQYF. The CDR3, as DNA: TGTGCCAGCAGTGAAGGGGTCGGGACCCAGTACTTC.